These T cell receptor beta chains were read from a single sample in a study of TIL therapy for anti-PD-1-resistant metastatic lung cancer. Data came from immunoSEQ multiplex PCR; TCRdb stores just in-frame clones and leaves some out. The table lists some 10,000 clones, around three fifths of them singletons. The sample here was tumor tissue, taken at baseline. These receptors came from a person between 25 and 79 years old with non-small cell lung cancer. Each CDR3 is given with its conserved first and last residue. The order of the fields is V gene, J gene, clone size, D gene, CDR3 protein, CDR3 DNA. D genes are given only for firm matches. Clone size appears in some rows only: once, few, many, or a class for an expanded clone.

v_gene: TRBV5-4; j_gene: TRBJ2-1; abundance: .; d_gene: .; CDR3aa: CASNQRGRGSYNEQFF; CDR3nt: TGTGCCAGCAACCAACGTGGAAGAGGGTCCTACAATGAGCAGTTCTTC
v_gene: TRBV6-1; j_gene: TRBJ1-3; abundance: .; d_gene: .; CDR3aa: CASSRPSSGNTIYF; CDR3nt: TGTGCCAGCAGTAGGCCCAGCTCTGGAAACACCATATATTTT
v_gene: TRBV28; j_gene: TRBJ2-5; abundance: .; d_gene: TRBD1; CDR3aa: CASSSTGGIGETQYF; CDR3nt: TGTGCCAGCAGTTCGACAGGGGGCATAGGAGAGACCCAGTACTTC
v_gene: TRBV6-1; j_gene: TRBJ1-1; abundance: .; d_gene: .; CDR3aa: CASQIHMNTEAFF; CDR3nt: TGTGCCAGCCAAATTCACATGAACACTGAAGCTTTCTTT
v_gene: TRBV6-5; j_gene: TRBJ2-7; abundance: .; d_gene: .; CDR3aa: CASSYPRPGEQYF; CDR3nt: TGTGCCAGCAGTTACCCCCGTCCAGGCGAGCAGTACTTC
v_gene: TRBV4-2; j_gene: TRBJ2-1; abundance: .; d_gene: TRBD2; CDR3aa: CASSQGTSGPNEQFF; CDR3nt: TGTGCCAGCAGCCAAGGGACTAGCGGGCCCAATGAGCAGTTCTTC
v_gene: TRBV6-5; j_gene: TRBJ2-5; abundance: .; d_gene: .; CDR3aa: CASSYRGLGEETQYF; CDR3nt: TGTGCCAGCAGTTATCGGGGTCTGGGGGAGGAGACCCAGTACTTC
v_gene: TRBV11-3; j_gene: TRBJ2-1; abundance: .; d_gene: TRBD2; CDR3aa: CASSPGQVAGGPVNEQFF; CDR3nt: TGTGCCAGCAGCCCGGGACAGGTAGCGGGAGGGCCTGTGAATGAGCAGTTCTTC
v_gene: TRBV18; j_gene: TRBJ1-1; abundance: few; d_gene: .; CDR3aa: CASSPEPGRSGTEAFF; CDR3nt: TGTGCCAGCTCACCTGAGCCAGGGAGGTCGGGCACTGAAGCTTTCTTT
v_gene: TRBV29-1; j_gene: TRBJ2-3; abundance: .; d_gene: .; CDR3aa: CSVAPWQGNTQYF; CDR3nt: TGCAGCGTTGCTCCTTGGCAGGGTAATACGCAGTATTTT
v_gene: TRBV5-1; j_gene: TRBJ1-3; abundance: .; d_gene: TRBD1; CDR3aa: CASSSLAGTGELSGNTIYF; CDR3nt: TGCGCCAGCAGCTCCTTGGCCGGGACAGGAGAATTGTCTGGAAACACCATATATTTT
v_gene: TRBV2; j_gene: TRBJ1-1; abundance: few; d_gene: TRBD1; CDR3aa: CASSVGTGTEAFF; CDR3nt: TGTGCCAGCAGTGTGGGGACAGGTACTGAAGCTTTCTTT
v_gene: TRBV11-2; j_gene: TRBJ2-2; abundance: .; d_gene: .; CDR3aa: CASSRLKYSPITGELFF; CDR3nt: TGTGCCAGCAGCCGACTAAAGTATTCCCCGATCACCGGGGAGCTGTTTTTT
v_gene: TRBV27; j_gene: TRBJ2-7; abundance: few; d_gene: TRBD1; CDR3aa: CASSIGQGKASYEQYF; CDR3nt: TGTGCCAGCAGTATTGGACAGGGGAAGGCTTCCTACGAGCAGTACTTC
v_gene: TRBV5-4; j_gene: TRBJ2-1; abundance: .; d_gene: .; CDR3aa: CASSFDYNEQFF; CDR3nt: TGTGCCAGCAGCTTTGACTACAATGAGCAGTTCTTC
v_gene: TRBV2; j_gene: TRBJ2-3; abundance: .; d_gene: .; CDR3aa: CASSVLGTDTQYF; CDR3nt: TGTGCCAGCAGTGTTCTAGGCACAGATACGCAGTATTTT
v_gene: TRBV10-1; j_gene: TRBJ2-7; abundance: .; d_gene: .; CDR3aa: CASSEHQTGLDEQYF; CDR3nt: TGCGCCAGCAGTGAACATCAAACCGGGCTAGACGAGCAGTACTTC
v_gene: TRBV6-5; j_gene: TRBJ2-2; abundance: .; d_gene: .; CDR3aa: CASSPRGSVAGELFF; CDR3nt: TGTGCCAGCAGTCCCCGTGGGAGCGTCGCCGGGGAGCTGTTTTTT
v_gene: TRBV10-3; j_gene: TRBJ1-2; abundance: medium-sized; d_gene: .; CDR3aa: CASFQGAYGYTF; CDR3nt: TGTGCCTCGTTTCAGGGAGCCTATGGCTACACCTTC
v_gene: TRBV19; j_gene: TRBJ2-4; abundance: .; d_gene: .; CDR3aa: CASSIRQGEKNIQYF; CDR3nt: TGTGCCAGTAGTATTCGGCAGGGTGAGAAAAACATTCAGTACTTC
v_gene: TRBV10-3; j_gene: TRBJ2-5; abundance: .; d_gene: .; CDR3aa: CAISGVGDLSETQYF; CDR3nt: TGTGCCATCAGTGGGGTTGGCGACCTGAGCGAGACCCAGTACTTC
v_gene: TRBV7-8; j_gene: TRBJ2-5; abundance: .; d_gene: .; CDR3aa: CASSLVWNEETQYF; CDR3nt: TGTGCCAGCAGCTTAGTTTGGAACGAAGAGACCCAGTACTTC
v_gene: TRBV6-5; j_gene: TRBJ2-7; abundance: .; d_gene: .; CDR3aa: CASSYAGSSYEQYF; CDR3nt: TGTGCCAGCAGTTACGCCGGCAGCTCCTACGAGCAGTACTTC
v_gene: TRBV6-1; j_gene: TRBJ2-5; abundance: .; d_gene: TRBD2; CDR3aa: CASSPGLAGRETQYF; CDR3nt: TGTGCCAGCAGTCCGGGACTAGCGGGGAGGGAGACCCAGTACTTC
v_gene: TRBV6-6; j_gene: TRBJ2-7; abundance: few; d_gene: TRBD1; CDR3aa: CASSFLQGAVQYF; CDR3nt: TGTGCCAGCAGTTTCTTGCAGGGGGCCGTGCAGTACTTC
v_gene: TRBV11-3; j_gene: TRBJ2-7; abundance: .; d_gene: TRBD1; CDR3aa: CASSLRWYAVGTGPYEQYF; CDR3nt: TGTGCCAGCAGCCTTCGTTGGTACGCAGTTGGGACAGGGCCCTACGAGCAGTACTTC
v_gene: TRBV14; j_gene: TRBJ2-4; abundance: .; d_gene: .; CDR3aa: CASSQFWGSKNIQYF; CDR3nt: TGTGCCAGCAGCCAATTCTGGGGTTCCAAAAACATTCAGTACTTC
v_gene: TRBV4-1; j_gene: TRBJ1-3; abundance: medium-sized; d_gene: TRBD1; CDR3aa: CASSLSQGAASSGNTIYF; CDR3nt: TGCGCCAGCAGCCTATCTCAGGGGGCCGCAAGCTCTGGAAACACCATATATTTT
v_gene: TRBV10-2; j_gene: TRBJ1-2; abundance: .; d_gene: .; CDR3aa: CASGQNYGYTF; CDR3nt: TGCGCCAGTGGACAGAACTATGGCTACACCTTC
v_gene: TRBV5-1; j_gene: TRBJ2-6; abundance: .; d_gene: .; CDR3aa: CASSLGRSGANVLTF; CDR3nt: TGCGCCAGCAGCTTAGGTCGCTCTGGGGCCAACGTCCTGACTTTC
v_gene: TRBV6-5; j_gene: TRBJ2-7; abundance: .; d_gene: .; CDR3aa: CASSRAGGKYYEQYF; CDR3nt: TGTGCCAGCAGCCGTGCGGGCGGAAAGTACTACGAGCAGTACTTC
v_gene: TRBV6-5; j_gene: TRBJ1-2; abundance: few; d_gene: .; CDR3aa: CASSYSGAWGYTF; CDR3nt: TGTGCCAGCAGTTACTCTGGGGCGTGGGGCTACACCTTC
v_gene: TRBV20-1; j_gene: TRBJ2-5; abundance: .; d_gene: .; CDR3aa: CSARLGETQYF; CDR3nt: TGCAGTGCTAGACTCGGGGAGACCCAGTACTTC
v_gene: TRBV7-2; j_gene: TRBJ2-1; abundance: .; d_gene: TRBD2; CDR3aa: CASSPSSGMANEQFF; CDR3nt: TGTGCCAGCAGCCCTTCGAGCGGGATGGCCAATGAGCAGTTCTTC
v_gene: TRBV9; j_gene: TRBJ2-3; abundance: .; d_gene: .; CDR3aa: CASSVAISDTQYF; CDR3nt: TGTGCCAGCAGCGTAGCGATCTCAGATACGCAGTATTTT
v_gene: TRBV6-1; j_gene: TRBJ1-5; abundance: medium-sized; d_gene: .; CDR3aa: CASMVGPNQPQHF; CDR3nt: TGTGCCAGCATGGTGGGGCCTAATCAGCCCCAGCATTTT
v_gene: TRBV6-1; j_gene: TRBJ2-7; abundance: .; d_gene: TRBD1; CDR3aa: CASSDVGRTGGDEQYF; CDR3nt: TGTGCCAGCAGTGACGTCGGCCGGACAGGGGGTGACGAGCAGTACTTC
v_gene: TRBV30; j_gene: TRBJ2-2; abundance: .; d_gene: TRBD1; CDR3aa: CAWSGQGEAGELFF; CDR3nt: TGTGCCTGGAGTGGACAGGGAGAGGCCGGGGAGCTGTTTTTT
v_gene: TRBV4-2; j_gene: TRBJ2-3; abundance: .; d_gene: .; CDR3aa: CASSQVSGLDTQYF; CDR3nt: TGTGCCAGCAGCCAAGTGAGTGGGTTGGATACGCAGTATTTT
v_gene: TRBV18; j_gene: TRBJ2-3; abundance: .; d_gene: TRBD2; CDR3aa: CASSPAPGLAFSTDTQYF; CDR3nt: TGTGCCAGCTCACCGGCCCCGGGACTAGCCTTTAGCACAGATACGCAGTATTTT
v_gene: TRBV7-3; j_gene: TRBJ2-5; abundance: .; d_gene: .; CDR3aa: CASSLSLGETQYF; CDR3nt: TGTGCCAGCAGCTTAAGTTTGGGGGAGACCCAGTACTTC
v_gene: TRBV4-1; j_gene: TRBJ1-3; abundance: .; d_gene: TRBD1; CDR3aa: CASSHETGALHSGNTIYF; CDR3nt: TGCGCCAGCAGCCACGAGACAGGGGCCTTACACTCTGGAAACACCATATATTTT
v_gene: TRBV6-5; j_gene: TRBJ2-7; abundance: .; d_gene: .; CDR3aa: CASSVQGPYEQYF; CDR3nt: TGTGCCAGCAGTGTCCAGGGCCCCTACGAGCAGTACTTC
v_gene: TRBV4-1; j_gene: TRBJ2-3; abundance: .; d_gene: .; CDR3aa: CASSQDLLGRVYTQYF; CDR3nt: TGCGCCAGCAGCCAAGACCTCCTCGGGAGAGTTTATACGCAGTATTTT
v_gene: TRBV11-1; j_gene: TRBJ2-3; abundance: .; d_gene: .; CDR3aa: CASSLGYRGGTDTQYF; CDR3nt: TGTGCCAGCAGCTTAGGGTACCGGGGCGGCACAGATACGCAGTATTTT
v_gene: TRBV9; j_gene: TRBJ2-1; abundance: .; d_gene: .; CDR3aa: CASSADGEQFF; CDR3nt: TGTGCCAGCAGCGCCGACGGAGAGCAGTTCTTC
v_gene: TRBV29-1; j_gene: TRBJ2-2; abundance: .; d_gene: .; CDR3aa: CSVEPGATGELFF; CDR3nt: TGCAGCGTTGAACCGGGTGCGACCGGGGAGCTGTTTTTT
v_gene: TRBV5-4; j_gene: TRBJ1-2; abundance: .; d_gene: TRBD1; CDR3aa: CASSLSGQTYGYTF; CDR3nt: TGTGCCAGCAGCTTGTCGGGACAGACCTATGGCTACACCTTC
v_gene: TRBV6-5; j_gene: TRBJ2-5; abundance: .; d_gene: .; CDR3aa: CASSYLTGFQETQYF; CDR3nt: TGTGCCAGCAGTTATCTAACAGGGTTCCAAGAGACCCAGTACTTC
v_gene: TRBV20-1; j_gene: TRBJ1-2; abundance: .; d_gene: .; CDR3aa: CSGGDNYGYTF; CDR3nt: TGCAGTGGAGGGGATAACTATGGCTACACCTTC
v_gene: TRBV2; j_gene: TRBJ1-1; abundance: .; d_gene: .; CDR3aa: CASSEQQGGEAFF; CDR3nt: TGTGCCAGCAGTGAACAACAGGGAGGTGAAGCTTTCTTT
v_gene: TRBV18; j_gene: TRBJ2-6; abundance: .; d_gene: .; CDR3aa: CASSPVQGAEGLTF; CDR3nt: TGTGCCAGCTCACCAGTACAGGGTGCGGAGGGGCTGACTTTC
v_gene: TRBV19; j_gene: TRBJ2-5; abundance: .; d_gene: TRBD1; CDR3aa: CASRDRGQETQYF; CDR3nt: TGTGCCAGCCGGGACAGGGGCCAAGAGACCCAGTACTTC
v_gene: TRBV30; j_gene: TRBJ1-1; abundance: .; d_gene: TRBD1; CDR3aa: CAWNRKWDRANTEAFF; CDR3nt: TGTGCCTGGAACCGCAAATGGGACAGGGCGAACACTGAAGCTTTCTTT